This T cell receptor (beta chain) was sequenced during a study of blood T cell repertoires in COVID-19. Data came from immunoSEQ multiplex PCR; TCRdb stores just in-frame clones and leaves some out. The table has 350,000 to 450,000 clones, around 86% seen once. V was trimmed by 2 bases and J by 2 bases, leaving 20 bases between them. The CDR3 runs to 18 residues. In germline, CDR1 is SGHVS, CDR2 FNYEAQ. The rearrangement joins TRBV7-6 to TRBJ2-3; TRBD1 might be the D (6 bases). Material: PBMCs or T cells enriched from blood (not recorded which). This TCR came from a woman between 45 and 60 years old who had recovered from COVID-19. The CDR3 DNA follows: TGTGCCAGCAGCTTAAACAGACAGGCGGGCGGGCTCACAGATACGCAGTATTTT. Translating gives CASSLNRQAGGLTDTQYF. The full variable domain, in which reference TRBV7-6 and TRBJ2-3 provide the parts outside the CDR3, is GAGVSQSPRYKVTKRGQDVALRCDPISGHVSLYWYRQALGQGPEFLTYFNYEAQQDKSGLPNDRFSAERPEGSISTLTIQRTEQRDSAMYRCASSLNRQAGGLTDTQYFGPGTRLTVL.